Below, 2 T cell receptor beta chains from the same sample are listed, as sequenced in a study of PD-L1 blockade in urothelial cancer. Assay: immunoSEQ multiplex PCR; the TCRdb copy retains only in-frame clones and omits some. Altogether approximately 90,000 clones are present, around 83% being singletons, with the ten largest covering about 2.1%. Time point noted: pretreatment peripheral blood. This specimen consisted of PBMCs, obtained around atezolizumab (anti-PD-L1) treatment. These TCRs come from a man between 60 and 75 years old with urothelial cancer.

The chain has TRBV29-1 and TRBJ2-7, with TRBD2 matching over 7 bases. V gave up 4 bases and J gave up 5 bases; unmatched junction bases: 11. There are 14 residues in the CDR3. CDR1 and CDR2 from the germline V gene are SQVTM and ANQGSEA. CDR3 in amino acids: CSVVRGDGGNEQYF. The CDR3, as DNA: TGCAGCGTTGTCCGGGGGGATGGCGGTAACGAGCAGTACTTC.

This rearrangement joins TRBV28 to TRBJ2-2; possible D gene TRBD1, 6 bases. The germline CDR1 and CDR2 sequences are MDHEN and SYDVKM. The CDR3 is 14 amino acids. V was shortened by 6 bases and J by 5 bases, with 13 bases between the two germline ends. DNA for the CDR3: TGTGCCAGCAGCCTCCCCCAGGGGACCGGGGAGCTGTTTTTT. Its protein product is CASSLPQGTGELFF.